The 25 T cell receptor beta chains below come from one sample, sequenced in a study of cytotoxic CD8 clonotypes in ibrutinib-treated CLL (dated by TCRdb to 2020 to 2022). The time point label for this specimen denotes: approximately 25 months on ibrutinib. Receptor amplification or capture employed the immunoSEQ multiplex PCR assay. Here the immuneACCESS table is served through TCRdb, limited to in-frame sequences with V and J called. Missing clones are a known gap in these copies; in checked studies unresolved V genes cover under half, and the rest lacks a known reason. The sample has 150,000 or so clones on record, 84% of them singletons. The ten largest clones take up over 4.5% of the sample. The material sequenced was PBMCs, taken after 24 months of ibrutinib treatment. The receptor set was obtained from a human donor with chronic lymphocytic leukemia.

This chain joins TRBV30 and TRBJ1-1; a possible D gene is TRBD1 (5 bases). The CDR3 sequence is 14 residues long. Germline CDR1 is GTSNPN and CDR2 is SVGIG (reference sequence). V lost 4 bases, J lost 4 bases, and 16 bases lay in between. In nucleotides, the CDR3 is TGTGCCTGGACGGGGGAGTCTCGAGGCACTGAAGCTTTCTTT. Amino acid sequence: CAWTGESRGTEAFF.

The chain links TRBV6-5 to TRBJ2-5; TRBD2 might be the D (5 bases). Trimming removed 0 bases at V and 7 bases at J, with 18 bases between. This CDR3 spans 16 amino acids. Per germline, CDR1 MNHEY and CDR2 SVGAGI. For the CDR3, the DNA is TGTGCCAGCAGTTACTCGAGGAGGACGGGATTTGGGACCCAGTACTTC. Translating gives CASSYSRRTGFGTQYF.

The chain employs TRBV9 and TRBJ1-6, with D perhaps matching TRBD1 (5 bases). The CDR3 totals 12 residues. The V gene lost 2 bases and the J gene lost 14 bases, with 11 bases spanning the gap. Germline V gene sequence: CDR1 SGDLS, CDR2 YYNGEE. CDR3 amino acids: CASSVNGGTLHF. CDR3 in DNA: TGTGCCAGCAGCGTCAACGGGGGTACCCTCCACTTT.

The CDR3 DNA reads TGTGCCAGCAGGCTATTACGGGGGGCGCTGCAGTATAGCAATCAGCCCCAGCATTTT. Protein product: CASRLLRGALQYSNQPQHF. The V gene is TRBV28, the J gene TRBJ1-5, with a tentative D call TRBD1 (6 bases). V lost 6 bases, J lost 0 bases, and 24 bases lay in between. The length of the CDR3 is 19 residues. CDR1 and CDR2 (germline): MDHEN, SYDVKM. Filled out from reference TRBV28 and TRBJ1-5, the complete variable domain reads DVKVTQSSRYLVKRTGEKVFLECVQDMDHENMFWYRQDPGLGLRLIYFSYDVKMKEKGDIPEGYSVSREKKERFSLILESASTNQTSMYLCASRLLRGALQYSNQPQHFGDGTRLSIL.

V and J are TRBV7-9 and TRBJ2-7; D ambiguous. Germline-derived CDR1 and CDR2 are SEHNR and FQNEAQ (reference sequence). The CDR3 consists of 14 residues. V shed 4 bases and J shed 3 bases, with 13 bases lying between them. The CDR3 sequence is CASSSHGDLYEQYF. CDR3 DNA: TGTGCCAGCAGCTCCCATGGGGATCTCTACGAGCAGTACTTC.

The chain links TRBV2 to TRBJ2-1; possible D gene TRBD1, 6 bases. CDR1 and CDR2 from the germline V gene are SNHLY and FYNNEI. This CDR3 is 15 amino acids long. Trimming took off 4 bases at V and 2 bases at J, with 12 bases between the two ends. This CDR3 reads CASSATQGTYNEQFF. In DNA form, the CDR3 reads TGTGCCAGCAGTGCGACCCAGGGGACCTACAATGAGCAGTTCTTC.

The V gene is TRBV2, the J gene TRBJ2-5; 8 bases line up with TRBD2. Per the germline V gene, CDR1 is SNHLY and CDR2 is FYNNEI. The CDR3 loop spans 19 amino acids. V lost 8 bases, J lost 2 bases, and 22 bases stayed unmatched. DNA for the CDR3: TGTGCCAGCGGTTATAACCCGGGGGGGCGCCGGTCGGATCAAGAGACCCAGTACTTC. It translates to CASGYNPGGRRSDQETQYF.

The V call is TRBV5-6, the J call TRBJ1-3, with 8 bases that match TRBD1. J was trimmed by 0 bases and V by 4 bases; bases with no gene match: 6. The CDR3 consists of 16 residues. CDR1 and CDR2 (germline): SGHDT, YYEEEE. CDR3 sequence reads: CASSLGTGYSGNTIYF. The CDR3 nucleotides are TGTGCCAGCAGCCTCGGGACAGGATACTCTGGAAACACCATATATTTT.

This clone has only one observation. This chain connects TRBV7-2 to TRBJ1-1; 9 bases map to TRBD1. There are 15 residues in the CDR3. V lost 1 base, J lost 4 bases, and 4 bases stayed unmatched. Looked up from germline, CDR1 is SGHTA and CDR2 is FQGNSA. CDR3 nucleotides: TGTGCCAGCAGCTTAGGACCGACAGGGGGCACTGAAGCTTTCTTT. Encoded protein: CASSLGPTGGTEAFF.

This chain's CDR3 is CATSRVGRGNRETQYF. As DNA, the CDR3 is TGTGCCACCAGCAGAGTTGGGCGCGGGAACCGCGAGACCCAGTACTTC. The V and J genes are TRBV15 and TRBJ2-5; tentative D call: TRBD2 (6 bases). This CDR3 spans 16 amino acids. V gave up 1 base and J gave up 5 bases, with 17 bases separating them. CDR1 is LNHNV, CDR2 YYDKDF, per germline (reference sequence).

CDR3 DNA: TGTGCCAGTAGTATAACGGTTGGGTACAATGAGCAGTTCTTC. It codes for CASSITVGYNEQFF. The V and J genes are TRBV19 and TRBJ2-1; D is ambiguous. This CDR3 is 14 amino acids long. Trimming shortened V by 2 bases and J by 4 bases, and 9 bases separated the two germline ends. Germline V lookup: CDR1 LNHDA, CDR2 SQIVND (reference sequence).

This sequence joins TRBV18 and TRBJ1-4, with D unresolved. The ends were cut back, 6 bases at V and 3 bases at J, with 23 bases in the middle. Germline CDR1 KGHSH, CDR2 LQKENI. The CDR3 spans 18 residues. This CDR3 reads CASSMAVLSIGSNEKLFF. The CDR3 nucleotides are TGTGCCAGCTCCATGGCGGTCCTAAGCATTGGGTCTAATGAAAAACTGTTTTTT. The whole variable domain, remainder taken from reference TRBV18 and TRBJ1-4, is NAGVMQNPRHLVRRRGQEARLRCSPMKGHSHVYWYRQLPEEGLKFMVYLQKENIIDESGMPKERFSAEFPKEGPSILRIQQVVRGDSAAYFCASSMAVLSIGSNEKLFFGSGTQLSVL.

CDR3 coding DNA: TGTGCCAGCAGTGGTGGGACGGCAACTAATGAAAAACTGTTTTTT. Amino acids: CASSGGTATNEKLFF. The chain links TRBV6-1 to TRBJ1-4, with D maybe TRBD1 (5 bases). Germline V CDR1 and CDR2: MNHNS, SASEGT. Trimming stripped 4 bases from V and 0 bases from J, with 9 bases between. The CDR3 runs to 15 residues.

The chain combines TRBV18 with TRBJ2-5; D not resolved. Trimming left V 1 base short and J 0 bases short, with 9 bases between. This CDR3 has 15 residues. Looked up from germline, CDR1 is KGHSH and CDR2 is LQKENI. CDR3 DNA: TGTGCCAGCTCACCACAGCTCGGGTACCAAGAGACCCAGTACTTC. This sequence encodes CASSPQLGYQETQYF.

V and J are TRBV6-5 and TRBJ1-3; TRBD1 is a possible D gene (6 bases). With 4 bases removed from V and 2 bases from J, the gap between germline ends came to 9 bases. Germline CDR1 is MNHEY and CDR2 is SVGAGI. The CDR3 has 14 residues. The CDR3: CASSSTGAGNTIYF. CDR3 coding DNA: TGTGCCAGCAGTTCGACAGGCGCTGGAAACACCATATATTTT.

This chain links TRBV6-6 with TRBJ1-2, with 7 bases matching TRBD1. Germline loops: CDR1 MNHNY, CDR2 SVGAGI (reference sequence). Unmatched junction bases numbered 13, after V lost 2 bases and J lost 7 bases. This CDR3 contains 16 residues. The CDR3 here is CASSYAQGRFLGGYTF. Written as DNA, the CDR3 is TGTGCCAGCAGTTACGCACAGGGGAGGTTCCTTGGTGGCTACACCTTC.

This clone was detected once. The rearrangement joins TRBV10-3 to TRBJ1-2, with TRBD1 as a possible D gene (6 bases). This CDR3 spans 14 amino acids. Germline V lookup: CDR1 ENHRY, CDR2 SYGVKD. V gave up 6 bases and J gave up 0 bases, with 11 bases separating them. In nucleotides, the CDR3 is TGTGCCATCAGGGACAGAAGAGCTAACTATGGCTACACCTTC. It codes for CAIRDRRANYGYTF.

This clone was counted only a few times. This sequence joins TRBV28 and TRBJ2-1; 7 nucleotides match TRBD1. CDR1 is MDHEN and CDR2 is SYDVKM in the germline V gene. V lost 10 bases, J lost 4 bases, and 10 bases stayed unmatched. The CDR3 runs to 14 residues. The CDR3 here is CATSRTGGYNEQFF. CDR3 nucleotides: TGTGCCACTTCTAGGACAGGAGGTTACAATGAGCAGTTCTTC.

V gene TRBV10-2 combines with J gene TRBJ2-1, with 8 bases lining up with TRBD1. The germline gives CDR1 WSHSY, CDR2 SAAADI. V shed 3 bases and J 9 bases; nucleotides not matched to a gene: 13. The CDR3 is 16 amino acids. DNA of the CDR3: TGCGCCAGCAGTGAAGTGGCAGGGGGCATCTACGGTGAGCAGTTCTTC. It is translated as CASSEVAGGIYGEQFF.

This clone was observed a handful of times. The J gene is TRBJ1-6, the V gene TRBV19; TRBD1 might be the D (5 bases). This CDR3 spans 15 amino acids. Trimming shortened V by 6 bases and J by 10 bases, and 19 bases separated the two germline ends. Germline assignment: CDR1 LNHDA and CDR2 SQIVND (reference sequence). The CDR3 loop is CASSPSRDRGSPLHF. For the CDR3, the DNA is TGTGCCAGTAGCCCCAGCCGGGACCGAGGGTCACCCCTCCACTTT.

In DNA, the CDR3 is TGTGCCAGCAGTTCCGCTCGGCAGGATAACTACACCTTC. It is translated as CASSSARQDNYTF. V is TRBV27 and J is TRBJ1-2; D gene uncertain. Deletions cut 4 bases from V and 10 bases from J, with 16 bases between. CDR3 length: 13 amino acids. In germline, CDR1 is MNHEY, CDR2 SMNVEV (reference sequence).

This CDR3 is CASSLGGGGQETQYF. The CDR3, as DNA: TGTGCCAGCAGTTTAGGGGGAGGGGGCCAAGAGACCCAGTACTTC. This sequence joins TRBV27 and TRBJ2-5, with D maybe TRBD2 (7 bases). The CDR3 has 15 amino acids. CDR1 is MNHEY, CDR2 SMNVEV, per germline (reference sequence). V lost 2 bases and J lost 1, with 11 bases in between.

This clone was counted a few times. The chain joins TRBV7-9 to TRBJ1-5, with D maybe TRBD1 (5 bases). Trimming shortened V by 5 bases and J by 7 bases, and 12 bases separated the two germline ends. The CDR3 is 13 residues long. Germline loops: CDR1 SEHNR, CDR2 FQNEAQ (reference sequence). The CDR3 is CASSAEGVQPQHF. CDR3 DNA: TGTGCCAGCAGCGCTGAAGGGGTCCAGCCCCAGCATTTT.

CDR3 protein: CASSQQSKNTGELFF. The CDR3 nucleotides read TGCGCCAGCAGCCAGCAGTCCAAGAACACCGGGGAGCTGTTTTTT. The chain couples TRBV4-3 to TRBJ2-2; D is uncertain. CDR3 length: 15 amino acids. Germline values: CDR1 LGHNA, CDR2 YSLEER. V lost 3 bases, J lost 1 base, and 9 bases lay in between.

The chain combines TRBV5-6 with TRBJ2-7; 8 nucleotides line up with TRBD1. Germline V gene data show CDR1 as SGHDT and CDR2 as YYEEEE. V lost 0 bases and J lost 3; bases outside the gene matches: 2. CDR3 length equals 14 residues. In DNA, the CDR3 is TGTGCCAGCAGCTTGGGGACAGGGAACTACGAGCAGTACTTC. This encodes CASSLGTGNYEQYF.